This TCR beta chain was profiled in a study of metastatic and nonmetastatic thyroid tumors (dated by TCRdb to 2020 to 2022). Background for the entire study: Repertoires were compared across peripheral blood and tumor or nodule tissue samples from malignant and benign thyroid patients.

Overall study results and their limits: In both blood and tumor samples, malignant tumors were reported to have significantly higher TCR beta diversity than benign nodules.

Concerning this clone: What this receptor recognizes is not known. Per-base qualities were not stored, and no clone one base away is much larger.

Before undergoing thyroid surgery, none of the patients had been given any kind of treatment. The study retrospectively analysed patient clinical samples collected from about 2011 to 2018 using T-cell receptor beta sequencing. Measured from the cysteine to the phenylalanine, the CDR3 is 16 residues long. Only the CDR3 region is kept as DNA, spanning 48 bases read in frame from base 1. Based on the germline V gene, the CDR1 and CDR2 sequences are MNHEY and SVGAGI. At the junction V is shortened by 6 bases and J by 6 bases, with 21 bases in between. The library was made by PCR. The run used an Illumina HiSeq 4000. High-throughput sequencing was used to profile the CDR3 region of the TCR beta-chain in every patient. The study's own analysis went as follows. A classifier to discriminate distant-metastatic papillary thyroid cancer patients was built from CDR3 differences across clinicopathological groups. Repertoire diversity was assessed with the Shannon index, and tumor-blood repertoire similarity with the Morisita-Horn index. The public reads were run again by TCRdb, first through fastp at Q25 and then through MiXCR, and only productive beta chains were kept. These V and J calls rely on TCRdb rather than the paper's analysis. The sample contains under 8,000 clones, about 32% of them found a single time. The biggest ten clones account for 13% of the sample.

The chain is encoded by TRBV6-5 joined to TRBJ2-1; the D gene may be TRBD1 or TRBD2, since each aligns over 5 bases. The receptor was derived from a female donor with papillary thyroid cancer or a benign thyroid nodule (not recorded which). Some clones in this sample may be carry-over from other donors' samples. The sequenced sample was adjacent normal tissue. The DNA reads TGTGCCAGCAGCTTAGAACAGGTAGCGCGATCCAATGAGCAGTTCTTC. This codes for CASSLEQVARSNEQFF.